This T cell receptor (beta chain) is drawn from a study of blood T cell repertoires in COVID-19. Study-wide background: Samples came from the United States, Italy and Spain, spanning acute and convalescent COVID-19. PBMCs, B-cell-depleted T cells, or T cells were the source of the cDNA or gDNA that made up the material.

In the source study's methods: Amplified reference gene primers provided the basis for estimating nucleated cell counts. Libraries were prepared by immunoSEQ multiplex PCR; TCRdb keeps only in-frame clonotypes and omits some of them. V, J and clone size were drawn from that table, and D and trimming were deduced from the DNA. This table holds some 86,000 clones, more than 75% found once. Germline-derived CDR1 and CDR2 are MGHRA and YSYEKL. Trimming left V 1 base short and J 7 bases short, with 16 bases between. This CDR3 comprises 15 residues. This sequence joins TRBV4-1 and TRBJ2-5, with D maybe TRBD1 (5 bases). Sequencing was performed on peripheral blood. The clonotype originates from a woman in her 70s with acute or convalescent COVID-19. For the CDR3, the DNA is TGCGCCAGCAGCCAAGTTGTCAGGGAATATGGGACCCAGTACTTC. It yields the protein CASSQVVREYGTQYF.